This TCR beta chain comes out of a study of early stage breast cancer tumors. Study overall: Of around 15 invasive breast tumors, about a dozen were hormone receptor-positive, HER2-negative. Regarding the study as a whole: Comparing each tissue with blood distinguished tumor from normal in about 90% of the 16 patients.

Looked up from germline, CDR1 is DFQATT and CDR2 is SNEGSKA (reference sequence). V lost 1 base and J lost 3, with 1 base in between. The CDR3 has 10 residues. The data were produced by immunoSEQ multiplex PCR, yet TCRdb's version contains in-frame clones alone and is incomplete. The sample consists of more than 60,000 clones, more than 65% of them appearing once. As regards this clone: Its matching antigen is unknown. This sample includes further DNA sequences coding for the same CDR3.

Source material: blood. The sequence was collected from a person in their sixties or seventies with breast cancer. V is TRBV20-1 and J is TRBJ2-7; D call uncertain. CDR3 coding DNA: TGCAGTGCTAGAGGCTACGAGCAGTACTTC. This codes for CSARGYEQYF.